Shown below are 31 T cell receptor beta chains from a single sample sequenced in a study of cytomegalovirus exposure and HLA in healthy donors. 13 Jbeta primers and 60 Vbeta primers were used for the PCR. TCRdb keeps only in-frame clones here, not all; method: immunoSEQ multiplex PCR. Altogether 150,000 to 200,000 clones are present, about 77% being singletons, with the ten largest covering roughly 9.7%. The sample was PBMCs. These receptors were collected from a man aged 18 to 30 in good health and CMV-seropositive.

The chain is built from TRBV2 and TRBJ2-3, with 10 bases that match TRBD2. This CDR3 has 16 residues. Germline trimming cut 5 bases from V and 3 bases from J; bases unmatched to any gene: 8. The germline gives CDR1 SNHLY, CDR2 FYNNEI. CDR3 residues: CASSMASGSGTDTQYF. Written as DNA, the CDR3 is TGTGCCAGCAGTATGGCTAGCGGGAGTGGAACAGATACGCAGTATTTT.

This sequence joins TRBV6-6 and TRBJ2-1, with D tentatively TRBD1 (6 bases). V lost 2 bases, J lost 7 bases, and 12 bases lay in between. Per germline, CDR1 MNHNY and CDR2 SVGAGI (reference sequence). The CDR3 is 14 amino acids. In DNA, the CDR3 is TGTGCCAGCAGTTACGTCACAGGGAGAAATGAGCAGTTCTTC. Translated: CASSYVTGRNEQFF.

This clone was seen once. The chain joins TRBV7-2 to TRBJ2-3, with D hard to call. The germline V gene encodes CDR1 SGHTA and CDR2 FQGNSA. This CDR3 comprises 13 residues. V was shortened by 4 bases and J by 5 bases, with 10 bases between the two germline ends. The CDR3 here is CASSSQVGDTQYF. The DNA of the CDR3 is TGTGCCAGCAGCTCTCAGGTGGGAGATACGCAGTATTTT.

The V and J genes are TRBV4-1 and TRBJ1-5; D remains ambiguous. Germline CDR1 and CDR2: MGHRA and YSYEKL. The V and J ends lost 1 base and 6 bases respectively, with 13 bases between them. This CDR3 has 15 residues. CDR3 loop: CASSQVPPLGQPQHF. The CDR3 region has the DNA TGCGCCAGCAGCCAAGTCCCCCCCCTCGGTCAGCCCCAGCATTTT.

Note on this clone: Other DNA sequences of this sample code for an identical CDR3. The chain has TRBV11-2 and TRBJ1-2, with D unresolved. Germline-derived CDR1 and CDR2 are SGHAT and FQNNGV. The CDR3 spans 14 residues. V dropped 1 base and J dropped 1 base, with 7 bases sitting between them. This CDR3 is CASSLVSGNYGYTF. The CDR3 coding sequence is TGTGCCAGCAGCTTAGTATCCGGTAACTATGGCTACACCTTC.

The chain has TRBV30 and TRBJ1-1, with 11 bases fitting TRBD1. V trimming: 2 bases; J trimming: 3 bases; junction bases outside the gene matches: 11. Germline V CDR1 and CDR2: GTSNPN, SVGIG (reference sequence). The CDR3 has 17 amino acids. As DNA, the CDR3 is TGTGCCTGGAGTCCGGACAGGGGGCGCGTTGACGACACTGAAGCTTTCTTT. It yields the protein CAWSPDRGRVDDTEAFF.

The chain uses TRBV9 and TRBJ1-3, with TRBD1 matching 9 bases. Germline values: CDR1 SGDLS, CDR2 YYNGEE. The CDR3 runs to 17 residues. The trim removed 0 bases at V and 3 bases at J, leaving 7 bases unmatched. The CDR3 is CASSVGNTGGGGNTIYF. The CDR3 region has the DNA TGTGCCAGCAGCGTAGGAAATACAGGGGGCGGTGGAAACACCATATATTTT.

The chain is built from TRBV5-1 and TRBJ2-7; a weak D match, TRBD1 (5 bases). CDR1 and CDR2 from the germline V gene are SGHRS and YFSETQ. This CDR3 spans 17 amino acids. Trimming removed 4 bases from V and 0 bases from J, with 20 bases in between. This CDR3 is CASSPGSGRANSYEQYF. The CDR3 DNA sequence: TGCGCCAGCAGCCCTGGGTCCGGCAGGGCCAACTCCTACGAGCAGTACTTC.

The chain is built from TRBV5-1 and TRBJ2-2; TRBD1 matches at 8 bases. CDR1 and CDR2 (germline): SGHRS, YFSETQ. The CDR3 has 17 residues. J was trimmed by 1 base and V by 2 bases; bases with no gene match: 7. The CDR3: CASSLSKGQGNTGELFF. CDR3 nucleotide sequence: TGCGCCAGCAGCTTATCAAAAGGACAGGGGAACACCGGGGAGCTGTTTTTT.

The DNA of the CDR3 is TGTGCCAGCAGCTTTTTAAACACTGAAGCTTTCTTT. This sequence encodes CASSFLNTEAFF. The rearrangement uses TRBV5-5 and TRBJ1-1; D uncertain. The CDR3 consists of 12 residues. Deletions cut 2 bases from V and 2 bases from J, with 4 bases between. Per the germline V gene, CDR1 is SGHKS and CDR2 is YYEKEE (reference sequence).

The rearrangement links TRBV5-4 to TRBJ1-2, with a possible D match to TRBD1 (5 bases). The CDR3 length is 16 residues. Germline V CDR1 and CDR2: SGHNT, YYREEE (reference sequence). V was trimmed by 0 bases and J by 2 bases, leaving 14 bases between them. The CDR3 spells CASSLARAGGNYGYTF. CDR3 in DNA: TGTGCCAGCAGCTTGGCAAGGGCCGGGGGGAACTATGGCTACACCTTC.

The chain combines TRBV5-4 with TRBJ2-3, with D maybe TRBD2 (5 bases). Trimming cost V 0 bases and J 4 bases, with 9 bases left between them. Germline V gene sequence: CDR1 SGHNT, CDR2 YYREEE (reference sequence). The CDR3 sequence is 14 residues long. CDR3 amino acids: CASSLDGVSDTQYF. The CDR3, as DNA: TGTGCCAGCAGCTTGGACGGGGTTTCAGATACGCAGTATTTT.

The J gene is TRBJ1-2, the V gene TRBV29-1; D ambiguous. CDR1 is SQVTM, CDR2 ANQGSEA, per germline. V was trimmed by 7 bases and J by 1 base, leaving 7 bases between them. This CDR3 comprises 11 residues. For the CDR3, the DNA is TGCAGCGGCGAGGGTAACTATGGCTACACCTTC. Amino acids: CSGEGNYGYTF.

This sequence joins TRBV6-5 and TRBJ1-3; 8 nucleotides match TRBD1. V trimming: 5 bases; J trimming: 4 bases; junction bases outside the gene matches: 7. The CDR3 loop spans 15 amino acids. In germline, CDR1 is MNHEY, CDR2 SVGAGI. CDR3 sequence reads: CASSAGTGVGNTIYF. CDR3 nucleotides: TGTGCCAGCAGTGCCGGGACAGGCGTCGGAAACACCATATATTTT.

The V gene is TRBV19, the J gene TRBJ2-7, with TRBD1 identical over 9 bases. Trimming took 4 bases from V and 5 from J; bases not matched to a gene: 9. The CDR3 is 15 residues long. Germline-derived CDR1 and CDR2 are LNHDA and SQIVND (reference sequence). The CDR3 region is CASSRMGQGLHEQYF. The CDR3 DNA reads TGTGCCAGTAGTAGAATGGGACAGGGTCTACACGAGCAGTACTTC.

The chain uses TRBV4-1 and TRBJ2-5; TRBD1 might be the D (6 bases). With 4 bases removed from V and 1 base from J, the gap between germline ends came to 16 bases. CDR3 length: 16 amino acids. Germline CDR1 reads MGHRA; CDR2 reads YSYEKL. The CDR3 nucleotides are TGCGCCAGCAGCCCGACTTACGGACAGTTCCAAGAGACCCAGTACTTC. This encodes CASSPTYGQFQETQYF.

The chain carries TRBV7-2 and TRBJ2-3, with 9 positions matching TRBD1. The CDR3 is made up of 14 amino acids. The germline V gene encodes CDR1 SGHTA and CDR2 FQGNSA. J gave up 2 bases and V 7 bases, and 4 bases lay outside the gene matches. CDR3 sequence: CASTRTGDTDTQYF. In DNA, the CDR3 is TGTGCCAGCACCCGGACAGGGGACACAGATACGCAGTATTTT.

This clone appeared once. The chain carries TRBV9 and TRBJ2-7, with 7 bases aligning to TRBD2. V trimming: 3 bases; J trimming: 2 bases; junction bases outside the gene matches: 8. CDR1 and CDR2 (germline): SGDLS, YYNGEE. The CDR3 covers 15 residues. The CDR3 sequence: CASSAASGDTYEQYF. The CDR3 DNA follows: TGTGCCAGCAGCGCGGCTAGCGGAGACACCTACGAGCAGTACTTC.

The chain has TRBV7-8 and TRBJ2-7, with a possible D match to TRBD1 (6 bases). The CDR3 is made up of 14 amino acids. Looked up from germline, CDR1 is SGHVS and CDR2 is FQNEAQ. The V end lost 5 bases, the J end lost 2 bases, and 13 bases lay between the germline ends. The CDR3: CASSLQGPAYEQYF. Here the CDR3 DNA reads TGTGCCAGCAGCCTCCAGGGGCCGGCCTACGAGCAGTACTTC.

Details on this clone: One junction end disagrees with the germline gene, perhaps due to a read error. J is TRBJ2-3 and V is TRBV7-7; TRBD1 aligns across 7 bases. This CDR3 region has 15 residues. Germline CDR1 SSHAT, CDR2 FNYEAQ (reference sequence). DNA for the CDR3: TGTGCTAGCAGCCTCGCTTACACAGGGGCGGATACGCAGTATTTT. Amino acids: CASSLAYTGADTQYF.

J is TRBJ1-1 and V is TRBV4-2; D unresolved. The CDR3 is 18 residues long. The germline CDR1 and CDR2 sequences are LGHNA and YNFKEQ. The germline V and J ends were trimmed by 1 base and 0 bases, with 18 bases remaining between them. The CDR3 reads CASSQAYSIRLMNTEAFF. The CDR3, as DNA: TGTGCCAGCAGCCAAGCCTACTCCATCCGTTTAATGAACACTGAAGCTTTCTTT.

The chain couples TRBV7-2 to TRBJ2-1; D is possibly TRBD2 (6 bases). The germline CDR1 and CDR2 sequences are SGHTA and FQGNSA. Trimming shortened V by 5 bases and J by 2 bases, and 16 bases separated the two germline ends. The CDR3 runs 16 residues. CDR3 residues: CASSRLFGGTYNEQFF. The DNA for the CDR3 is TGTGCCAGCAGCCGCCTATTTGGGGGGACCTACAATGAGCAGTTCTTC. Full variable domain (outside the CDR3, taken from reference TRBV7-2 and TRBJ2-1): GAGVSQSPSNKVTEKGKDVELRCDPISGHTALYWYRQSLGQGLEFLIYFQGNSAPDKSGLPSDRFSAERTGGSVSTLTIQRTQQEDSAVYLCASSRLFGGTYNEQFFGPGTRLTVL.

Concerning this clone itself: The CDR3 carries no conserved terminal phenylalanine or tryptophan, so it likely arises from a read error. J is TRBJ1-6 and V is TRBV10-3; 7 bases align to TRBD1. The germline V gene encodes CDR1 ENHRY and CDR2 SYGVKD. With 3 bases clipped from V and 7 bases from J, the junction kept 0 bases outside the gene matches. CDR3 length: 13 amino acids. As DNA, the CDR3 is TGTGCCATCAGTGAACAGGGGAATTCACCCCTCCACCTT. Encoded protein: CAISEQGNSPLHL.

This chain links TRBV9 with TRBJ1-5; D might be TRBD1 (5 bases). CDR3 length: 15 residues. Germline V gene sequence: CDR1 SGDLS, CDR2 YYNGEE. Trimming pared 0 bases from V and 4 bases from J, leaving 11 bases between. The CDR3 coding sequence is TGTGCCAGCAGCGTAGATGGGGGGAGGAATCAGCCCCAGCATTTT. Translated, it gives CASSVDGGRNQPQHF. Full variable domain (missing parts from reference TRBV9 and TRBJ1-5): DSGVTQTPKHLITATGQRVTLRCSPRSGDLSVYWYQQSLDQGLQFLIQYYNGEERAKGNILERFSAQQFPDLHSELNLSSLELGDSALYFCASSVDGGRNQPQHFGDGTRLSIL.

The sample holds a few counts of this clone. This chain connects TRBV11-2 to TRBJ2-7; possible D gene TRBD1, 5 bases. The CDR3 is 19 residues long. Germline lookup yields CDR1 SGHAT and CDR2 FQNNGV. Trimming stripped 2 bases from V and 2 bases from J, with 25 bases between. The CDR3 is CASSLRKEGAADHTYEQYF. CDR3 nucleotides: TGTGCCAGCAGCTTACGGAAAGAAGGGGCTGCGGACCACACCTACGAGCAGTACTTC.

This chain connects TRBV28 to TRBJ1-1; the D is unclear. The V end was cut by 6 bases, the J end by 7 bases, with 9 bases between. The CDR3 is made up of 11 amino acids. Germline CDR1 and CDR2: MDHEN and SYDVKM. The CDR3 is CASRQSGEAFF. The CDR3 region has the DNA TGTGCCAGCAGACAGTCAGGTGAAGCTTTCTTT.

CDR3 region: CASSLGAGGNTEAFF. The DNA of the CDR3 is TGTGCCAGCAGCTTAGGGGCAGGGGGGAACACTGAAGCTTTCTTT. The rearrangement links TRBV7-6 to TRBJ1-1, with 7 bases fitting TRBD1. This CDR3 spans 15 amino acids. Germline trimming cut 1 base from V and 1 base from J; bases unmatched to any gene: 3. CDR1 is SGHVS, CDR2 FNYEAQ, per germline.

This rearrangement joins TRBV9 to TRBJ2-3; tentative D call: TRBD1 (7 bases). Trimming removed 0 bases at V and 2 bases at J, with 19 bases between. The CDR3 has 18 amino acids. Germline V gene data show CDR1 as SGDLS and CDR2 as YYNGEE. The CDR3 spells CASSVAMGGQDPTDTQYF. The CDR3 DNA reads as TGTGCCAGCAGCGTAGCCATGGGAGGACAGGACCCCACAGATACGCAGTATTTT.

J is TRBJ2-5 and V is TRBV28, with D perhaps TRBD1 (5 bases). The CDR3 consists of 13 residues. Germline V gene data show CDR1 as MDHEN and CDR2 as SYDVKM. The V end lost 2 bases, the J end lost 5 bases, and 9 bases lay between the germline ends. The CDR3 DNA is TGTGCCAGCAGTTTAAAGGGGCGGGAGACCCAGTACTTC. Its translation is CASSLKGRETQYF.

CDR3 DNA sequence: TGTGCCACCAGCAGAGGCCGGGAAGTCATGAACACTGAAGCTTTCTTT. It encodes CATSRGREVMNTEAFF. The J gene is TRBJ1-1, the V gene TRBV15; D is unclear. The CDR3 is 16 residues long. Germline lookup yields CDR1 LNHNV and CDR2 YYDKDF (reference sequence). The V end lost 1 base, the J end lost 0 bases, and 12 bases lay between the germline ends.

The V gene is TRBV11-1, the J gene TRBJ1-1; D gene uncertain. With 3 bases removed from V and 8 bases from J, the gap between germline ends came to 7 bases. Germline values: CDR1 SGHAT, CDR2 FQDESV (reference sequence). The CDR3 spans 11 residues. The CDR3 sequence is CASSFDNEAFF. The CDR3 nucleotides are TGTGCCAGCAGCTTTGACAACGAAGCTTTCTTT.